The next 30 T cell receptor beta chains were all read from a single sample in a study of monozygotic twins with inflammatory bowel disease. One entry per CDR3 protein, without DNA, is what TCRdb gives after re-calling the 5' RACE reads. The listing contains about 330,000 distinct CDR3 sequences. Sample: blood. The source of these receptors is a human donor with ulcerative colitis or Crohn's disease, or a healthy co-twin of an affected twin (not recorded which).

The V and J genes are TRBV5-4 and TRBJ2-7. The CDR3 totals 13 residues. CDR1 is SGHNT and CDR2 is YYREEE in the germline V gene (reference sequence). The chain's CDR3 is CASSYPDSYEQYF.

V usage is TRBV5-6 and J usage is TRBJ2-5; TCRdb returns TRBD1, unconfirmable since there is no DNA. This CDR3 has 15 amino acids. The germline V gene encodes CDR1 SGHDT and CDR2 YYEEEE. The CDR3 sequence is CASSLGRQGARNQYF.

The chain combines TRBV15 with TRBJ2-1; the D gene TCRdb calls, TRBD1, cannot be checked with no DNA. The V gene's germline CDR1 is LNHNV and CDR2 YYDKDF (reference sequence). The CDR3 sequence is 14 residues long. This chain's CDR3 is CATSRGQGGNEQFF.

CDR3 sequence reads: CAISESKIATEAFF. The chain carries TRBV10-3 and TRBJ1-1. The CDR3 consists of 14 residues. In germline, CDR1 is ENHRY, CDR2 SYGVKD.

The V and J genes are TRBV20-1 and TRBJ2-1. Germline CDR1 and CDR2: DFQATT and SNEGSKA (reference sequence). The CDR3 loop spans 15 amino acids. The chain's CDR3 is CSARDLSEPYNEQFF.

This chain's CDR3 is CASSLGAGMGYTF. The chain employs TRBV7-9 and TRBJ1-2. Germline V lookup: CDR1 SEHNR, CDR2 FQNEAQ (reference sequence). This CDR3 region has 13 residues.

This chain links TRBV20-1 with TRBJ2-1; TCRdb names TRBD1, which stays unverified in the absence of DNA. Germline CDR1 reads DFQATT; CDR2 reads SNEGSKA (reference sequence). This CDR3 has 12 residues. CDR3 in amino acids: CSARDRGDEQFF.

The CDR3 spells CASSQDPRYTGELFF. This chain links TRBV4-3 with TRBJ2-2; the D gene TCRdb calls, TRBD1, cannot be checked with no DNA. CDR3 length: 15 residues. Germline CDR1 is LGHNA and CDR2 is YSLEER.

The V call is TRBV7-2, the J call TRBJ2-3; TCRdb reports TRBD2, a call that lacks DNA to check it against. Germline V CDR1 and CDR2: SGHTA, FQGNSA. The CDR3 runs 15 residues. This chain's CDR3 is CASSSGWGGPDTQYF.

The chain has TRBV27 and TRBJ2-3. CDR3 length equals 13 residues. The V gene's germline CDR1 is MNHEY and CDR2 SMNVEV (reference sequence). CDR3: CASSSFGADTQYF.

CDR3 loop: CSAPRQGSTDTQYF. This chain connects TRBV20-1 to TRBJ2-3; TCRdb designates TRBD1, a call that cannot be tested without DNA. Germline V gene sequence: CDR1 DFQATT, CDR2 SNEGSKA (reference sequence). The CDR3 has 14 residues.

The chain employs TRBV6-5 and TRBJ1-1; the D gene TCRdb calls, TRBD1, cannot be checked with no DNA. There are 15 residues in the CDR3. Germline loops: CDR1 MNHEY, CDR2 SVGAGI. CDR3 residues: CASSYTKTGNTEAFF.

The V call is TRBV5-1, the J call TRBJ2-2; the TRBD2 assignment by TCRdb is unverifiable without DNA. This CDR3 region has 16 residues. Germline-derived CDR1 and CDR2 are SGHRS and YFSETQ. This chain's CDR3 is CASSSLAGEDTGELFF.

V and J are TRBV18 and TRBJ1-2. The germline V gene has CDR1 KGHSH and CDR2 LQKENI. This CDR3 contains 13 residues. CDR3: CASSPSLDYGYTF.

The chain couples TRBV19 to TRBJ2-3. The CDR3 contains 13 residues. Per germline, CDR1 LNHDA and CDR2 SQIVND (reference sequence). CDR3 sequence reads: CASSITGSDTRYF.

This chain's CDR3 is CASSSLAKADTQYF. The rearrangement uses TRBV5-1 and TRBJ2-3; TCRdb outputs TRBD2, but without DNA this stays unchecked. The CDR3 is 14 amino acids. The germline gives CDR1 SGHRS, CDR2 YFSETQ.

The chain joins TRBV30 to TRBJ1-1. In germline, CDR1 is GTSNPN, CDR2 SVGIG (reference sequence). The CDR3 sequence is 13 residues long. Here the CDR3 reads CAWSVEGSTEAFF.

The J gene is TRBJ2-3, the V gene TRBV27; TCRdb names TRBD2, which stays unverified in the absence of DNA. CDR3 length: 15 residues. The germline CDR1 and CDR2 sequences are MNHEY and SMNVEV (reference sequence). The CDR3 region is CASNLGGRGRDTQYF.

The CDR3 spells CASSAGPDGKTQYF. The chain is built from TRBV7-2 and TRBJ2-5. The CDR3 is 14 residues long. Germline assignment: CDR1 SGHTA and CDR2 FQGNSA.

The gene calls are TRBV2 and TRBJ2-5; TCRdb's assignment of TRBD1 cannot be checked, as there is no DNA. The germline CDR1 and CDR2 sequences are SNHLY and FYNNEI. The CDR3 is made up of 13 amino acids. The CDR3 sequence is CAVGNRGPETQYF.

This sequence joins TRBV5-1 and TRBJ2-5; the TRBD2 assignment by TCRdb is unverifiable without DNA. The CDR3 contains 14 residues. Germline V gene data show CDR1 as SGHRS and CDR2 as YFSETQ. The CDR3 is CASRRTSVQETQYF. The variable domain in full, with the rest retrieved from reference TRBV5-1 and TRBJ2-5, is KAGVTQTPRYLIKTRGQQVTLSCSPISGHRSVSWYQQTPGQGLQFLFEYFSETQRNKGNFPGRFSGRQFSNSRSEMNVSTLELGDSALYLCASRRTSVQETQYFGPGTRLLVL.

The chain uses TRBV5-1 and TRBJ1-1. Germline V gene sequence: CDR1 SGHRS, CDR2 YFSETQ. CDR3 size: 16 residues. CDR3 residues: CASSSSTGLLNTEAFF. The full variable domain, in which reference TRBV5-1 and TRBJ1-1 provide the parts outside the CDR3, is KAGVTQTPRYLIKTRGQQVTLSCSPISGHRSVSWYQQTPGQGLQFLFEYFSETQRNKGNFPGRFSGRQFSNSRSEMNVSTLELGDSALYLCASSSSTGLLNTEAFFGQGTRLTVV.

The CDR3 loop reads CASSSRAGLAGGPDEQFF. V usage is TRBV27 and J usage is TRBJ2-1; TCRdb proposes TRBD2, but this gene call is untestable without DNA. In germline, CDR1 is MNHEY, CDR2 SMNVEV (reference sequence). The length of the CDR3 is 18 residues.

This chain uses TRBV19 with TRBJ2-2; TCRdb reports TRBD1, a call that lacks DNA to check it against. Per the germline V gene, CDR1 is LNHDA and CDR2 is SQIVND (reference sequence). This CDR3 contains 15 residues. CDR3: CASRTGLSNTGELFF.

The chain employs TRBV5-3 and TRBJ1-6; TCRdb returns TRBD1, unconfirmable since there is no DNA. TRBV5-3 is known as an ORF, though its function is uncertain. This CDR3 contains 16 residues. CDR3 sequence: CARSLLSGADNSPLHF.

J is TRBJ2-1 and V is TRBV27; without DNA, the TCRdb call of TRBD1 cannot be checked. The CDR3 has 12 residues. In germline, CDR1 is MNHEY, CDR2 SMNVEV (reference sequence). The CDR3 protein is CASSTGNYEQFF.

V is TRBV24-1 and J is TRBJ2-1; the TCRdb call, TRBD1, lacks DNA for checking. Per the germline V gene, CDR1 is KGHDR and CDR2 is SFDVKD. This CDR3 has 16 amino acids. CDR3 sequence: CATSDLGQGVRNEQFF.

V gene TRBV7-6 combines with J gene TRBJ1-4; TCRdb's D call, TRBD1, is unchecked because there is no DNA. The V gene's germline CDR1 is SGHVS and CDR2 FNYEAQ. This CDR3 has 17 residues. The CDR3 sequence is CASSLVGPGKVNEKLFF.

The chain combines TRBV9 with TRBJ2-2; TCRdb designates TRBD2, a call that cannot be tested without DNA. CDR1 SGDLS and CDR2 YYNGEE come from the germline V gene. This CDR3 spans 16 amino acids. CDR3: CASSPRTSGNTGELFF.

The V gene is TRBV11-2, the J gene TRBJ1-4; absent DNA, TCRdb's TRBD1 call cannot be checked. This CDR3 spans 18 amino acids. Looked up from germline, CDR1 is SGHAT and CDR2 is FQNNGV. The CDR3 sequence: CASSLGFGFGTGRLELFF.